The present entry profiles one T cell receptor (beta chain) with its context. The antigen is unknown. The germline CDR1 and CDR2 sequences are ENHRY and SYGVKD. With 0 bases removed from V and 2 bases from J, the gap between germline ends came to 14 bases. This CDR3 spans 17 amino acids. The data originate from a study of Ad26.COV2.S vaccination and SARS-CoV-2 variants. Study-wide context: It was the COV1001 Ad26.COV2.S trial arm that included the donor. Into the muscle, Ad26.COV2.S was dosed once or twice, 56 days apart. Study conclusions and caveats: Analytic work on TCR breadth and depth might have understated the full extent of total T cell responses.

The assay was immunoSEQ multiplex PCR, and TCRdb's table has in-frame clones only and misses some. This table holds over 450,000 clones, around 89% found once. Regarding treatment: around 19 received Ad26.COV2.S at low or high dose, single or two shots; roughly five received placebo; per-sample allocation not given. Each sample was drawn 63 days after the first injection (of vaccine or placebo). The clonotype originates from a person between 18 and 59 years old who received the Ad26.COV2.S COVID-19 vaccine or a placebo. V is TRBV10-3 and J is TRBJ2-1; D unresolved. This sample comprised peripheral blood, obtained in a trial of Ad26.COV2.S vaccine versus placebo. CDR3 DNA: TGTGCCATCAGTGAGTCGATCTTGCGTCCTGCCTACAATGAGCAGTTCTTC. Amino acid sequence: CAISESILRPAYNEQFF.